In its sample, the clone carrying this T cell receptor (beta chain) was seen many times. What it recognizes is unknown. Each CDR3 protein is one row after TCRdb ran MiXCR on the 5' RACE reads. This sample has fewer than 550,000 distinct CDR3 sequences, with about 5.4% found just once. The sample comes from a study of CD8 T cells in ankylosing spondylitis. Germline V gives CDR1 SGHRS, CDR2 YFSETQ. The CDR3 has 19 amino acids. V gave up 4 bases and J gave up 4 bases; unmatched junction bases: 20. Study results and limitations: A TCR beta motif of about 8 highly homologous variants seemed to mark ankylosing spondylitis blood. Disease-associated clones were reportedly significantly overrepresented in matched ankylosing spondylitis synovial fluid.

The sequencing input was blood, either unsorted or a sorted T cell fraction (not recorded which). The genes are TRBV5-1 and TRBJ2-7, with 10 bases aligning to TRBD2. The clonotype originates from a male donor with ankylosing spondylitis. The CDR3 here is CASSPGLHLGASGSYEQYF. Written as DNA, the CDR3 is TGCGCCAGCAGCCCAGGCCTGCACCTAGGGGCTAGCGGGAGTTACGAGCAGTACTTC.